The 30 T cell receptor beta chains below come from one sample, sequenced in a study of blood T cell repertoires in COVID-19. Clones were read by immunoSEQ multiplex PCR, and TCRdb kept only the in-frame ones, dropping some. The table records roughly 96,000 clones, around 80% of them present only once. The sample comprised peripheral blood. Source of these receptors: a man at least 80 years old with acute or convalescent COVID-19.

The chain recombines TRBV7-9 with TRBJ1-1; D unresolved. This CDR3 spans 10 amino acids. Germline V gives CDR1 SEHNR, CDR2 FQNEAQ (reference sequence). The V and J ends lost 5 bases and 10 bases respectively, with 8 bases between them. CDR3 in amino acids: CASSPHGAFF. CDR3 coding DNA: TGTGCCAGCAGCCCCCACGGAGCTTTCTTT.

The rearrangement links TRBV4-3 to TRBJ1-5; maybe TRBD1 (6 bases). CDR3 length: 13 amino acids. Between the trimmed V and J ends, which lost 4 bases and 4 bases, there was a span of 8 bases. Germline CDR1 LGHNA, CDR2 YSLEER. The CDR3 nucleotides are TGCGCCAGCAGCCTGGACAGAAATCAGCCCCAGCATTTT. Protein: CASSLDRNQPQHF.

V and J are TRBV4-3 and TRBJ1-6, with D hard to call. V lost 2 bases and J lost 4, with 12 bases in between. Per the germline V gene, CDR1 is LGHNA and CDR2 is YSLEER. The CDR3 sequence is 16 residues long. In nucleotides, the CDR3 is TGCGCCAGCAGCCAACGACCGGGTGGATATAATTCACCCCTCCACTTT. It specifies CASSQRPGGYNSPLHF.

For the CDR3, the DNA is TGTGCCAGTAGCGGTACCTCAAGCGGGAGTAATGAGCAGTTCTTC. This encodes CASSGTSSGSNEQFF. The V gene is TRBV19, the J gene TRBJ2-1; 8 nucleotides line up with TRBD2. With 6 bases clipped from V and 7 bases from J, the junction kept 11 bases outside the gene matches. The CDR3 covers 15 residues. Germline values: CDR1 LNHDA, CDR2 SQIVND (reference sequence).

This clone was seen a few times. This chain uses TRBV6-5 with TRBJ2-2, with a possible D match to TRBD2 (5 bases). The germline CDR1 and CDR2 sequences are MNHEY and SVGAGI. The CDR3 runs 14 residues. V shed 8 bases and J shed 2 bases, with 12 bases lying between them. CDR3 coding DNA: TGTGCCAGCGCCCGGACGGGAAACACCGGGGAGCTGTTTTTT. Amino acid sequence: CASARTGNTGELFF.

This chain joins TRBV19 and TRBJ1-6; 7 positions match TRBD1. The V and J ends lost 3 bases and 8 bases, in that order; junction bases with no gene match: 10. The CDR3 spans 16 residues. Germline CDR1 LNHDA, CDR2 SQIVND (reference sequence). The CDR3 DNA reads TGTGCCAGTAGTATGGCCCGCGTGAGGGGGCATTCACCCCTCCACTTT. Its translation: CASSMARVRGHSPLHF.

DNA of the CDR3: TGTGCCAGCAGCCAGGGGGTGGGGGGAGCTTACGAGCAGTACTTC. It specifies CASSQGVGGAYEQYF. The chain joins TRBV3-1 (or the pseudogene TRBV3-2) to TRBJ2-7, with D possibly being TRBD2 (6 bases). The germline V gene encodes CDR1 LGHDT and CDR2 YNNKEL (reference sequence). The V and J ends lost 3 bases and 4 bases respectively, with 16 bases between them. The CDR3 has 15 amino acids.

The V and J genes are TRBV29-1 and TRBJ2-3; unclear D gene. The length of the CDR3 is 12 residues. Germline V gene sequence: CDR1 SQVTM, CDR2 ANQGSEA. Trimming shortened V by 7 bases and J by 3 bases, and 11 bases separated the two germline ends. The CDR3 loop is CSASPGTDTQYF. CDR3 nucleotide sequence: TGCAGCGCCTCCCCCGGGACAGATACGCAGTATTTT.

CDR3 in amino acids: CASSQGDRVAEKLFF. The CDR3 DNA is TGCGCCAGCAGCCAAGGAGACAGGGTGGCTGAAAAACTGTTTTTT. The chain joins TRBV4-3 to TRBJ1-4; TRBD1 matches 7 bases. This CDR3 has 15 amino acids. V lost 1 base and J lost 7; bases outside the gene matches: 6. Germline V gives CDR1 LGHNA, CDR2 YSLEER.

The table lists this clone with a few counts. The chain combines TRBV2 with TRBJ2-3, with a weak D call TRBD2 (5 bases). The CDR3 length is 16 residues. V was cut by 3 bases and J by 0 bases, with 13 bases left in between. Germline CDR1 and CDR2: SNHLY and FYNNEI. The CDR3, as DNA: TGTGCCAGCAGTGACTCTTGGGAGAGTAGCACAGATACGCAGTATTTT. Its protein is CASSDSWESSTDTQYF.

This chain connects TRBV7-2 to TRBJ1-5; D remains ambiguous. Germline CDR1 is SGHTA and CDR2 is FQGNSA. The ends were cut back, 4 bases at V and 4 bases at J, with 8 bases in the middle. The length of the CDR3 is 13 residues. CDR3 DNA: TGTGCCAGCAGCTCCCAGAGGAATCAGCCCCAGCATTTT. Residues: CASSSQRNQPQHF.

CDR3: CASKSASGEQYF. The CDR3 nucleotides read TGTGCCAGCAAATCGGCCTCCGGGGAGCAGTACTTC. The chain is built from TRBV6-5 and TRBJ2-7; the D is unclear. Germline assignment: CDR1 MNHEY and CDR2 SVGAGI. V shed 7 bases and J shed 7 bases, with 14 bases lying between them. CDR3 length: 12 amino acids.

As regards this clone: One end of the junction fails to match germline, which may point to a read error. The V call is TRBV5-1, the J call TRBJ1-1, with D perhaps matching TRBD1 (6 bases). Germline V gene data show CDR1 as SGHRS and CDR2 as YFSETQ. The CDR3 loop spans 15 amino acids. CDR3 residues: CASSSWGGLNAEAFF. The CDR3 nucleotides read TGCGCCAGCAGCTCTTGGGGGGGCTTGAACGCTGAAGCTTTCTTT.

This chain's CDR3 is CASEGTYEQYF. CDR3 DNA sequence: TGTGCCTCTGAGGGAACCTACGAGCAGTACTTC. This chain links TRBV28 with TRBJ2-7; tentative D call: TRBD2 (5 bases). This CDR3 contains 11 residues. CDR1 and CDR2 (germline): MDHEN, SYDVKM. With 11 bases removed from V and 2 bases from J, the gap between germline ends came to 10 bases.

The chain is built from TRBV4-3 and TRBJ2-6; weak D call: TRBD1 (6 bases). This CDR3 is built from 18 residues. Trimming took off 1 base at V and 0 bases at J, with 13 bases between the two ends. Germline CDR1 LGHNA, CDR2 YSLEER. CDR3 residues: CASSQVAGVNSGANVLTF. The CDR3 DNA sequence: TGCGCCAGCAGCCAAGTAGCAGGGGTCAACTCTGGGGCCAACGTCCTGACTTTC.

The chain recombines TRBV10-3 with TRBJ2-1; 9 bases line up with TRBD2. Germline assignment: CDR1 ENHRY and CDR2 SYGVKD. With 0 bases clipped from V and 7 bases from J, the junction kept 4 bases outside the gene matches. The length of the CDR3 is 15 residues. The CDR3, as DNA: TGTGCCATCAGTGAGTCTGACCTAGCGGGAAATGAGCAGTTCTTC. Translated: CAISESDLAGNEQFF.

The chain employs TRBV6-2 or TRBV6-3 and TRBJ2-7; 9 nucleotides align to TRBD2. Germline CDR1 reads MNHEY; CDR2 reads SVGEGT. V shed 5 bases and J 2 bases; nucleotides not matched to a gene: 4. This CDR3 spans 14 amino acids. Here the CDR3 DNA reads TGTGCCAGCAGTAGGCTAGCGGGGCCCTACGAGCAGTACTTC. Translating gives CASSRLAGPYEQYF.

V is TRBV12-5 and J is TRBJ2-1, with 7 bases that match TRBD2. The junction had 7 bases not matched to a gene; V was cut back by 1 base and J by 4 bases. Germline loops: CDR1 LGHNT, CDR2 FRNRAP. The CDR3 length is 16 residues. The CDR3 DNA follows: TGTGCTAGTGGTTTGGGAGTAGCGGGTGCTTACAATGAGCAGTTCTTC. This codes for CASGLGVAGAYNEQFF.

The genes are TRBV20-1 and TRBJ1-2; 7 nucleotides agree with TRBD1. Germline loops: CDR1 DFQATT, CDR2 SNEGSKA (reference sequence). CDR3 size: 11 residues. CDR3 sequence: CSALTGNGYTF. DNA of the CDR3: TGCAGCGCCTTGACAGGGAATGGCTACACCTTC.

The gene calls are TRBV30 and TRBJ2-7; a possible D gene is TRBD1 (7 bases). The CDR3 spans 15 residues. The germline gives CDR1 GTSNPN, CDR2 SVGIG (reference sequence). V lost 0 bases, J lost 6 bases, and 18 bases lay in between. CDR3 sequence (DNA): TGTGCCTGGAGTGTATCCATCTCAGGGGGGCGCGAGCAGTACTTC. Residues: CAWSVSISGGREQYF. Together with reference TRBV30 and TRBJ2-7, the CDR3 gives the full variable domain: SQTIHQWPATLVQPVGSPLSLECTVEGTSNPNLYWYRQAAGRGLQLLFYSVGIGQISSEVPQNLSASRPQDRQFILSSKKLLLSDSGFYLCAWSVSISGGREQYFGPGTRLTVT.

The CDR3: CASSLAAGTGEQYF. The CDR3 coding sequence is TGCGCCAGCAGCTTGGCGGCGGGGACTGGCGAGCAGTACTTC. This chain uses TRBV5-1 with TRBJ2-7, with D possibly TRBD2 on 6 matching bases. Between the trimmed V and J ends, which lost 0 bases and 6 bases, there was a span of 13 bases. CDR1 is SGHRS, CDR2 YFSETQ, per germline. The CDR3 contains 14 residues. Full variable domain (remainder filled in from reference TRBV5-1 and TRBJ2-7): KAGVTQTPRYLIKTRGQQVTLSCSPISGHRSVSWYQQTPGQGLQFLFEYFSETQRNKGNFPGRFSGRQFSNSRSEMNVSTLELGDSALYLCASSLAAGTGEQYFGPGTRLTVT.

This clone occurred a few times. CDR3 protein: CASSQDLRTAGEAFF. CDR3 in DNA: TGCGCCAGCAGCCAAGATCTTAGGACAGCCGGTGAAGCTTTCTTT. The chain has TRBV4-1 and TRBJ1-1, with a weak D call TRBD1 (6 bases). The length of the CDR3 is 15 residues. Per germline, CDR1 MGHRA and CDR2 YSYEKL. The V and J ends lost 0 bases and 7 bases respectively, with 15 bases between them.

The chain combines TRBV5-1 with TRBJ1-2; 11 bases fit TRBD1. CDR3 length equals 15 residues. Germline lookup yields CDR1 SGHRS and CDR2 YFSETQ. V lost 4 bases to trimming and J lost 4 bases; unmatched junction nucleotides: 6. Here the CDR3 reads CASSTGQGEGYGYTF. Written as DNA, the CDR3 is TGCGCCAGCAGCACGGGACAGGGGGAGGGCTATGGCTACACCTTC.

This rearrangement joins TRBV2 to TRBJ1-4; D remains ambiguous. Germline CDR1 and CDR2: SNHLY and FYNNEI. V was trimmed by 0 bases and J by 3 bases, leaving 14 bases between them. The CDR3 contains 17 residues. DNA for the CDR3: TGTGCCAGCAGTGAAGCCCCGATGGCAGTCCCTAATGAAAAACTGTTTTTT. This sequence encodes CASSEAPMAVPNEKLFF.

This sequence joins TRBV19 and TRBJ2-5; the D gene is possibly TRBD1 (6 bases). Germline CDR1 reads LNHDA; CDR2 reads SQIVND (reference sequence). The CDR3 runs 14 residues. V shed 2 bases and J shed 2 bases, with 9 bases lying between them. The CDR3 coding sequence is TGTGCCAGTAGTATAAATCAGGGGCAAGAGACCCAGTACTTC. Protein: CASSINQGQETQYF.

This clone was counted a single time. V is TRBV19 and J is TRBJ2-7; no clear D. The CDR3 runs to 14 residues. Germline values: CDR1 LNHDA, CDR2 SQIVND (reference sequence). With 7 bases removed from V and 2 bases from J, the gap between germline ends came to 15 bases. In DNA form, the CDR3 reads TGTGCCAGTAAGGAGACTCTCGTTACCTACGAGCAGTACTTC. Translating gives CASKETLVTYEQYF.

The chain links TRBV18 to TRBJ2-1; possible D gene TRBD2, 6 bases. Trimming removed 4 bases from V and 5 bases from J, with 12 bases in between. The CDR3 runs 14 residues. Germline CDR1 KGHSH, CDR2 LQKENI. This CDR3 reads CASSLVGLHNEQFF. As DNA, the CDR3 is TGTGCCAGCTCACTGGTCGGACTACACAATGAGCAGTTCTTC.

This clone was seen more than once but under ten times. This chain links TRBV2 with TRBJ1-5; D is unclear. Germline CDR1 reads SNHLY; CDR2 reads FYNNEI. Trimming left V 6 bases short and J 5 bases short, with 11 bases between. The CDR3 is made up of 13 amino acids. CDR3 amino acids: CASRVNNDQPQHF. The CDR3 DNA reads TGTGCCAGCAGGGTGAACAACGATCAGCCCCAGCATTTT.

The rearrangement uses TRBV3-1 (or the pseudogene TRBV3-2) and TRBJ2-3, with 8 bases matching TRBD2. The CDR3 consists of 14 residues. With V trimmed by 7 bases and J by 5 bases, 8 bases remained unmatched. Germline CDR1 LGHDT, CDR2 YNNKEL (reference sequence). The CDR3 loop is CASMRREAGDTQYF. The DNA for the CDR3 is TGTGCCAGCATGCGGCGGGAGGCGGGAGATACGCAGTATTTT.

The CDR3 sequence is CASSPYGQGRMGPQPQHF. Written as DNA, the CDR3 is TGTGCCAGCAGCCCCTACGGACAGGGCAGGATGGGCCCTCAGCCCCAGCATTTT. V usage is TRBV4-2 and J usage is TRBJ1-5; 8 bases are a match to TRBD1. The CDR3 sequence is 18 residues long. V was clipped by 4 bases and J by 6 bases; unmatched bases: 17. From germline, CDR1 is LGHNA and CDR2 YNFKEQ.